This T cell receptor beta chain was sequenced in a study of Graves' ophthalmopathy and Graves' hyperthyroidism. V lost 8 bases to trimming and J lost 2 bases, with 9 bases between them. Germline V gene sequence: CDR1 SQVTM, CDR2 ANQGSEA. The CDR3 has 11 amino acids. As the template, RNA transcripts were used to amplify TCR beta CDR3 regions. HTBI-primed first-round RT-PCR preceded second-round multiplex PCR. TCRdb reanalysed the multiplex PCR reads using MiXCR and keeps one entry per CDR3 protein. The profile shows approximately 640,000 distinct CDR3 sequences, approximately 39% of them singletons. A duration under 3 months, NOSPECS ≥4, CAS ≥3 and moderate-to-severe activity characterized the donors with ophthalmopathy. This clonotype was observed many times.

Sequenced input: peripheral blood. This clonotype was obtained from an adult man with Graves' ophthalmopathy. J is TRBJ2-5 and V is TRBV29-1; D is perhaps TRBD2 (5 bases). CDR3 region: CSFRRQETQYF. The CDR3 DNA reads TGCAGCTTCCGGAGGCAAGAGACCCAGTACTTC.